The 30 T cell receptor beta chains presented below share a single source sample, sequenced in a study of blood T cell repertoires in COVID-19. The method was immunoSEQ multiplex PCR; TCRdb's version includes in-frame clones alone and lacks a portion of them. The sample lists 130,000 or so clones, more than 60% seen once, with about 2.2% in the top ten. Sequenced material: peripheral blood. The receptors were sampled from a woman aged 65 to 85 with acute or convalescent COVID-19.

The CDR3 coding sequence is TGTGCCAGCAGCTTAGACAAATACGAGCAGTACTTC. It translates to CASSLDKYEQYF. The rearrangement links TRBV7-9 to TRBJ2-7; D is unclear. V shed 1 base and J shed 4 bases, with 5 bases lying between them. This CDR3 is 12 amino acids long. Germline CDR1 and CDR2: SEHNR and FQNEAQ (reference sequence).

This clone was seen more than once but under ten times. The chain recombines TRBV6-1 with TRBJ1-2; D not certain. The CDR3 is 15 residues long. Per germline, CDR1 MNHNS and CDR2 SASEGT. V lost 3 bases and J lost 0, with 11 bases in between. The CDR3 DNA sequence: TGTGCCAGCAGTGATTTTAAAACGGCTAACTATGGCTACACCTTC. This translates into CASSDFKTANYGYTF.

The chain couples TRBV27 to TRBJ2-1; TRBD1 might be the D (6 bases). Trimming took 10 bases from V and 6 from J, leaving 10 bases between them. The germline V gene encodes CDR1 MNHEY and CDR2 SMNVEV (reference sequence). The CDR3 is made up of 11 amino acids. CDR3 sequence (DNA): TGTGCCACGAGGGGGTTCAATGAGCAGTTCTTC. Translating it yields CATRGFNEQFF.

The V and J genes are TRBV29-1 and TRBJ1-2; TRBD1 matches at 7 bases. This CDR3 is built from 13 residues. Germline CDR1 and CDR2: SQVTM and ANQGSEA. V lost 7 bases, J lost 6 bases, and 11 bases stayed unmatched. The CDR3 loop is CSARTGRIDGYTF. In DNA form, the CDR3 reads TGCAGCGCCCGGACAGGTCGAATTGATGGCTACACCTTC.

The chain joins TRBV19 to TRBJ2-3; D gene unclear. CDR1 is LNHDA and CDR2 is SQIVND in the germline V gene (reference sequence). The ends were cut back, 5 bases at V and 0 bases at J, with 9 bases in the middle. This CDR3 comprises 14 residues. The CDR3 loop is CASSASTSTDTQYF. The DNA of the CDR3 is TGTGCCAGTAGTGCCTCGACTAGCACAGATACGCAGTATTTT.

This rearrangement joins TRBV12-5 to TRBJ2-2; maybe TRBD1 (5 bases). Germline assignment: CDR1 LGHNT and CDR2 FRNRAP. V was shortened by 7 bases and J by 4 bases, with 7 bases between the two germline ends. This CDR3 has 12 amino acids. This CDR3 is CASAQGTGELFF. The CDR3 DNA reads as TGTGCTAGTGCCCAGGGCACCGGGGAGCTGTTTTTT.

The chain uses TRBV9 and TRBJ2-1, with D unresolved. Trimming removed 2 bases from V and 5 bases from J, with 2 bases in between. The CDR3 length is 11 residues. CDR1 and CDR2 from the germline V gene are SGDLS and YYNGEE. The CDR3 region has the DNA TGTGCCAGCAGCGTTAACAATGAGCAGTTCTTC. Its protein is CASSVNNEQFF.

V gene TRBV6-4 combines with J gene TRBJ1-2; 11 bases are a match to TRBD1. Trimming took 2 bases from V and 4 from J; bases not matched to a gene: 3. Germline-derived CDR1 and CDR2 are MRHNA and SNTAGT. The CDR3 contains 15 residues. CDR3 residues: CASSDRTGGSYGYTF. As DNA, the CDR3 is TGTGCCAGCAGTGACCGGACAGGGGGCAGCTATGGCTACACCTTC.

The chain employs TRBV5-5 and TRBJ1-5; maybe TRBD1 (6 bases). The ends were cut back, 4 bases at V and 4 bases at J, with 15 bases in the middle. The CDR3 sequence is 15 residues long. The germline gives CDR1 SGHKS, CDR2 YYEKEE (reference sequence). CDR3 amino acids: CASSAATGLNQPQHF. The CDR3 DNA is TGTGCCAGCAGCGCCGCGACAGGATTGAATCAGCCCCAGCATTTT. The complete variable domain, with remaining parts taken from reference TRBV5-5 and TRBJ1-5, reads DAGVTQSPTHLIKTRGQQVTLRCSPISGHKSVSWYQQVLGQGPQFIFQYYEKEERGRGNFPDRFSARQFPNYSSELNVNALLLGDSALYLCASSAATGLNQPQHFGDGTRLSIL.

The chain links TRBV29-1 to TRBJ2-2; TRBD2 agrees at 11 bases. This CDR3 spans 13 amino acids. Germline lookup yields CDR1 SQVTM and CDR2 ANQGSEA. V gave up 5 bases and J gave up 5 bases; unmatched junction bases: 1. The CDR3 coding sequence is TGCAGCGTTAGGACTAGCGGGACCGGGGAGCTGTTTTTT. It codes for CSVRTSGTGELFF.

In this sample, this clone turned up a few times. The gene calls are TRBV5-4 and TRBJ2-7; the match to TRBD1 covers 7 bases. The germline V gene has CDR1 SGHNT and CDR2 YYREEE (reference sequence). The CDR3 loop spans 15 amino acids. Trimming cost V 4 bases and J 0 bases; bases outside gene matches: 7. CDR3 nucleotide sequence: TGTGCCAGCAGCCCATGGGACAGTCACTCCTACGAGCAGTACTTC. This gives the protein CASSPWDSHSYEQYF. Looking up the rest from reference TRBV5-4 and TRBJ2-7 gives the full variable domain: ETGVTQSPTHLIKTRGQQVTLRCSSQSGHNTVSWYQQALGQGPQFIFQYYREEENGRGNFPPRFSGLQFPNYSSELNVNALELDDSALYLCASSPWDSHSYEQYFGPGTRLTVT.

V gene TRBV3-1 (or the pseudogene TRBV3-2) combines with J gene TRBJ2-5, with D perhaps matching TRBD1 (6 bases). CDR3 length: 16 amino acids. CDR1 is LGHDT and CDR2 is YNNKEL in the germline V gene (reference sequence). V gave up 1 base and J gave up 1 base, with 13 bases separating them. Here the CDR3 reads CASSQGQTGLQETQYF. CDR3 nucleotide sequence: TGTGCCAGCAGCCAAGGCCAAACAGGGCTCCAAGAGACCCAGTACTTC.

The V call is TRBV11-2, the J call TRBJ1-2; D might be TRBD1 (5 bases). V was pared by 3 bases and J by 4 bases, with 9 bases between. There are 13 residues in the CDR3. CDR1 is SGHAT and CDR2 is FQNNGV in the germline V gene. CDR3 in DNA: TGTGCCAGCAGCTTTGACAGCGTCTATGGCTACACCTTC. Encoded protein: CASSFDSVYGYTF.

This clone has a single count. This chain joins TRBV11-2 and TRBJ2-1; 8 nucleotides line up with TRBD1. The CDR3 has 16 amino acids. Germline V gives CDR1 SGHAT, CDR2 FQNNGV. Trimming removed 3 bases from V and 4 bases from J; junction bases left unmatched: 8. The CDR3 DNA reads TGTGCCAGCAGCTTGCGAAGGACAGGGACGTACAATGAGCAGTTCTTC. This sequence encodes CASSLRRTGTYNEQFF. Full variable domain (rest looked up from reference TRBV11-2 and TRBJ2-1): EAGVAQSPRYKIIEKRQSVAFWCNPISGHATLYWYQQILGQGPKLLIQFQNNGVVDDSQLPKDRFSAERLKGVDSTLKIQPAKLEDSAVYLCASSLRRTGTYNEQFFGPGTRLTVL.

This chain links TRBV5-1 with TRBJ2-2, with 11 bases lining up with TRBD1. Germline V lookup: CDR1 SGHRS, CDR2 YFSETQ. CDR3 length: 17 amino acids. Trimming removed 0 bases from V and 0 bases from J; junction bases left unmatched: 1. The CDR3 nucleotides are TGCGCCAGCAGCTTGGGGACAGGGGGCGCGAACACCGGGGAGCTGTTTTTT. Its protein product is CASSLGTGGANTGELFF.

J is TRBJ1-3 and V is TRBV30; TRBD1 aligns across 7 bases. The CDR3 contains 13 residues. Per germline, CDR1 GTSNPN and CDR2 SVGIG (reference sequence). With 8 bases clipped from V and 2 bases from J, the junction kept 6 bases outside the gene matches. In nucleotides, the CDR3 is TGTGCCCACGGGACAGAAGCTGGAAACACCATATATTTT. This translates into CAHGTEAGNTIYF.

The chain employs TRBV5-4 and TRBJ2-3; 7 bases map to TRBD1. This CDR3 has 16 amino acids. Germline assignment: CDR1 SGHNT and CDR2 YYREEE (reference sequence). Trimming cost V 4 bases and J 5 bases; bases outside gene matches: 13. CDR3 nucleotides: TGTGCCAGCAGCACCGGGACAGTAAATAGTATAGATACGCAGTATTTT. Encoded protein: CASSTGTVNSIDTQYF. The full variable domain, its missing parts supplied by reference TRBV5-4 and TRBJ2-3, is ETGVTQSPTHLIKTRGQQVTLRCSSQSGHNTVSWYQQALGQGPQFIFQYYREEENGRGNFPPRFSGLQFPNYSSELNVNALELDDSALYLCASSTGTVNSIDTQYFGPGTRLTVL.

The table lists this clone with a count of one. The chain uses TRBV9 and TRBJ2-1; possibly TRBD1 for D (6 bases). The CDR3 loop spans 13 amino acids. The germline V gene has CDR1 SGDLS and CDR2 YYNGEE. V shed 1 base and J shed 8 bases, with 10 bases lying between them. CDR3 coding DNA: TGTGCCAGCAGCGTATTCGAGGGGGATGAGCAGTTCTTC. Its translation is CASSVFEGDEQFF.

The V gene is TRBV6-4, the J gene TRBJ1-2; D is unclear. This CDR3 is built from 13 residues. Trimming took off 6 bases at V and 2 bases at J, with 10 bases between the two ends. Germline V CDR1 and CDR2: MRHNA, SNTAGT. The CDR3 protein is CASREGLNYGYTF. CDR3 DNA sequence: TGTGCCAGCAGGGAGGGATTGAACTATGGCTACACCTTC.

This clone occurred once. The chain employs TRBV6-2 or TRBV6-3 and TRBJ2-7; TRBD1 matches at 8 bases. Germline CDR1 reads MNHEY; CDR2 reads SVGEGT. The length of the CDR3 is 15 residues. J was trimmed by 5 bases and V by 1 base; bases with no gene match: 7. CDR3 in amino acids: CASSYWTGRGDEQYF. CDR3 in DNA: TGTGCCAGCAGTTACTGGACAGGGCGCGGGGACGAGCAGTACTTC.

This chain uses TRBV4-1 with TRBJ1-5; tentative D call: TRBD1 (5 bases). The CDR3 spans 16 residues. In germline, CDR1 is MGHRA, CDR2 YSYEKL. Trimming pared 2 bases from V and 5 bases from J, leaving 16 bases between. The CDR3 nucleotides read TGCGCCAGCAGCCAAATCCCCAGGGAGGTGGATCAGCCCCAGCATTTT. It encodes CASSQIPREVDQPQHF.

CDR3 loop: CASSLRTGGKETQYF. CDR3 DNA sequence: TGTGCCAGCAGCCTCCGGACAGGTGGAAAAGAGACCCAGTACTTC. The V call is TRBV5-6, the J call TRBJ2-5; 7 bases map to TRBD1. From germline, CDR1 is SGHDT and CDR2 YYEEEE. CDR3 length equals 15 residues. Losses at the gene ends were 4 bases for V and 3 bases for J; bases not matched to a gene: 9.

The chain uses TRBV6-5 and TRBJ2-2; D is uncertain. The CDR3 is made up of 12 amino acids. Germline-derived CDR1 and CDR2 are MNHEY and SVGAGI. V was cut by 7 bases and J by 2 bases, with 5 bases left in between. The CDR3 reads CASTYNTGELFF. The DNA of the CDR3 is TGTGCCAGCACCTATAACACCGGGGAGCTGTTTTTT.

This chain joins TRBV24-1 and TRBJ1-1, with 7 bases lining up with TRBD1. CDR1 is KGHDR and CDR2 is SFDVKD in the germline V gene. The V segment lost 9 bases and the J segment 4 bases; nucleotides outside the gene matches: 7. The CDR3 length is 13 residues. CDR3 nucleotides: TGTGCCACCTCGACAGGGAGGAGCACTGAAGCTTTCTTT. It encodes CATSTGRSTEAFF.

This clone was counted a few times. The chain combines TRBV9 with TRBJ1-1, with D possibly TRBD1 on 6 matching bases. This CDR3 has 16 residues. Germline values: CDR1 SGDLS, CDR2 YYNGEE. V was trimmed by 0 bases and J by 0 bases, leaving 12 bases between them. CDR3 loop: CASSVGPTGLNTEAFF. The CDR3 DNA sequence: TGTGCCAGCAGCGTAGGGCCGACAGGTTTGAACACTGAAGCTTTCTTT.

The J gene is TRBJ2-7, the V gene TRBV28; 8 bases align to TRBD1. Trimming took 7 bases from V and 3 from J; bases not matched to a gene: 5. The CDR3 loop spans 13 amino acids. Germline values: CDR1 MDHEN, CDR2 SYDVKM. CDR3 residues: CASTWTGNYEQYF. In nucleotides, the CDR3 is TGTGCCAGCACCTGGACAGGGAACTACGAGCAGTACTTC.

This chain uses TRBV5-1 with TRBJ2-7; possibly TRBD2 for D (6 bases). The CDR3 totals 17 residues. The germline CDR1 and CDR2 sequences are SGHRS and YFSETQ. The ends were cut back, 1 base at V and 0 bases at J, with 17 bases in the middle. The CDR3 DNA reads as TGCGCCAGCAGCTTGACGAGCGGGTCTTCCCGCTCCTACGAGCAGTACTTC. Amino acid sequence: CASSLTSGSSRSYEQYF.

The V call is TRBV7-9, the J call TRBJ1-3; possibly TRBD1 for D (5 bases). The CDR3 is made up of 15 amino acids. V lost 2 bases to trimming and J lost 0 bases, with 8 bases between them. Germline CDR1 reads SEHNR; CDR2 reads FQNEAQ (reference sequence). CDR3 region: CASSLTGFSGNTIYF. In nucleotides, the CDR3 is TGTGCCAGCAGCTTAACAGGTTTCTCTGGAAACACCATATATTTT.

CDR3 DNA: TGTGCCAGCATGTTTCTTTCTAGGGGCAGGGGGCCGCCAGATACGCAGTATTTT. Residues: CASMFLSRGRGPPDTQYF. This chain joins TRBV27 and TRBJ2-3; TRBD1 matches 8 bases. Trimming removed 7 bases from V and 4 bases from J; junction bases left unmatched: 19. The length of the CDR3 is 18 residues. Germline CDR1 and CDR2: MNHEY and SMNVEV (reference sequence).

This sequence joins TRBV5-4 and TRBJ2-3; D might be TRBD2 (6 bases). Trimming cost V 2 bases and J 3 bases, with 10 bases left between them. Looked up from germline, CDR1 is SGHNT and CDR2 is YYREEE (reference sequence). The CDR3 sequence is 14 residues long. As DNA, the CDR3 is TGTGCCAGCAGCTTCGCGGAGGGTACAGATACGCAGTATTTT. Translated, it gives CASSFAEGTDTQYF. The entire variable domain, with the rest obtained from reference TRBV5-4 and TRBJ2-3, is as follows: ETGVTQSPTHLIKTRGQQVTLRCSSQSGHNTVSWYQQALGQGPQFIFQYYREEENGRGNFPPRFSGLQFPNYSSELNVNALELDDSALYLCASSFAEGTDTQYFGPGTRLTVL.